These T cell receptor beta chains were read from a single sample in a study of primary melanoma T cells and metastatic recurrence. Clones were read by immunoSEQ multiplex PCR, and TCRdb kept only the in-frame ones, dropping some. The sample has 340 or so clones, 88% seen once. Sequenced: melanoma tumor tissue. These receptors were collected from a human donor with melanoma. Each CDR3 is given with its conserved first and last residue. Fields, in order: J gene, D gene, V gene, clone size, CDR3 DNA, CDR3 protein. A D gene is named only where the DNA matches it firmly. The size entry is marked missing in some rows and otherwise reads once, few, many or a size class.

j_call: TRBJ2-2
d_call: -
v_call: TRBV6-9
clone_size: -
cdr3_nt: TGTGCCAGCAGACTTTTCGGGGAGCTGTTTTTT
cdr3_aa: CASRLFGELFF

j_call: TRBJ2-6
d_call: TRBD1
v_call: TRBV19
clone_size: -
cdr3_nt: TGTGCCAGTAGTATCGGGACAGGGACGGGGTCTGGGGCCAACGTCCTGACTTTC
cdr3_aa: CASSIGTGTGSGANVLTF

j_call: TRBJ2-1
d_call: -
v_call: TRBV6-8
clone_size: -
cdr3_nt: TGTGCCAGCAGTCAACCGGGACATCCGACCTACAATGAGCAGTTCTTC
cdr3_aa: CASSQPGHPTYNEQFF

j_call: TRBJ2-1
d_call: TRBD2
v_call: TRBV18
clone_size: -
cdr3_nt: TGTGCCAGCTCACCACTTGCGGGAGTTCGGATTAGCAATGAGCAGTTCTTC
cdr3_aa: CASSPLAGVRISNEQFF

j_call: TRBJ1-5
d_call: TRBD1
v_call: TRBV18
clone_size: -
cdr3_nt: TGTGCCAGCTCACCGGTACAGGGGACCGATCAGCCCCAGCATTTT
cdr3_aa: CASSPVQGTDQPQHF

j_call: TRBJ2-7
d_call: -
v_call: TRBV23-1
clone_size: -
cdr3_nt: TGCGCCAGCAGCTTACTTGCGAGACAGAAGTCCTACGAGCAGTACTTC
cdr3_aa: CASSLLARQKSYEQYF

j_call: TRBJ1-5
d_call: -
v_call: TRBV6-8
clone_size: -
cdr3_nt: TGTGCCAGCAGCCGCTTACAGGGCAGTCCTCAGCCCCAGCATTTT
cdr3_aa: CASSRLQGSPQPQHF

j_call: TRBJ2-5
d_call: TRBD2
v_call: TRBV11-3
clone_size: -
cdr3_nt: TGTGCCAGCAGCGAGAGCGGGAATCGGGAGACCCAGTACTTC
cdr3_aa: CASSESGNRETQYF

j_call: TRBJ1-4
d_call: -
v_call: TRBV18
clone_size: -
cdr3_nt: TGTGCCAGCTCACCACCGGAGGAGGACGGGAATGAAAAACTGTTTTTT
cdr3_aa: CASSPPEEDGNEKLFF

j_call: TRBJ1-3
d_call: -
v_call: TRBV23-1
clone_size: -
cdr3_nt: TGCGCCAGCAGCTCAGGACGAGAAAACACCATATATTTT
cdr3_aa: CASSSGRENTIYF

j_call: TRBJ1-3
d_call: TRBD1
v_call: TRBV19
clone_size: few
cdr3_nt: TGTGCCAGTAGTGTAACCGGGACAGGGGGCTCTGGAAACACCATATATTTT
cdr3_aa: CASSVTGTGGSGNTIYF

j_call: TRBJ2-1
d_call: -
v_call: TRBV7-7
clone_size: once
cdr3_nt: TGTGCCAGCAGCCAAGCAAAGTTGAGGTACAATAAGCAGTTCTTC
cdr3_aa: CASSQAKLRYNKQFF

j_call: TRBJ2-3
d_call: TRBD2
v_call: TRBV7-6
clone_size: -
cdr3_nt: TGTGCCAGCAGCCATACCCCCGGGGGGGCTAGCACAGATACGCAGTATTTT
cdr3_aa: CASSHTPGGASTDTQYF

j_call: TRBJ2-1
d_call: TRBD2
v_call: TRBV19
clone_size: once
cdr3_nt: TGTGCCAGTAGTACCTCTAGGACTAGCGGGAGGACCGACTACAATGAGCAGTTCTTC
cdr3_aa: CASSTSRTSGRTDYNEQFF

j_call: TRBJ2-7
d_call: -
v_call: TRBV28
clone_size: -
cdr3_nt: TGTGCCAGCAGGGACCCGGGGGTCGTGAGGGAGAACTACGAGCAGTACTTC
cdr3_aa: CASRDPGVVRENYEQYF

j_call: TRBJ2-7
d_call: -
v_call: TRBV14
clone_size: -
cdr3_nt: TGTGCCAGCAGCCAAACGGACAGATACGAGCAGTACTTC
cdr3_aa: CASSQTDRYEQYF

j_call: TRBJ2-7
d_call: -
v_call: TRBV11-3
clone_size: -
cdr3_nt: TGTGCCAGCAGCATAAGACAGGCCGCCTACGAGCAGTACTTC
cdr3_aa: CASSIRQAAYEQYF